The 20 T cell receptor beta chains presented below share a single source sample, sequenced in a study of cytotoxic CD8 clonotypes in ibrutinib-treated CLL. Measured with immunoSEQ multiplex PCR; TCRdb has only the in-frame clones, and not every one. The repertoire has some 98,000 clones, 78% of them found once; the top ten carry about 33%. Sequences were derived from PBMCs, sampled after 12 months of ibrutinib treatment. The receptors stem from a human donor with chronic lymphocytic leukemia.

The V gene is TRBV11-2, the J gene TRBJ2-7; D remains ambiguous. This CDR3 is built from 16 residues. In germline, CDR1 is SGHAT, CDR2 FQNNGV. V was trimmed by 5 bases and J by 0 bases, leaving 17 bases between them. The CDR3 is CASSQPGTPISYEQYF. The CDR3 DNA is TGTGCCAGCAGCCAACCGGGTACCCCTATCTCCTACGAGCAGTACTTC.

This chain links TRBV6-5 with TRBJ1-3; D gene uncertain. V lost 5 bases to trimming and J lost 0 bases, with 11 bases between them. The CDR3 loop spans 15 amino acids. Per the germline V gene, CDR1 is MNHEY and CDR2 is SVGAGI. CDR3 bases: TGTGCCAGCAGTCGCAGTGATAGCTCTGGAAACACCATATATTTT. Translated, it gives CASSRSDSSGNTIYF.

The chain combines TRBV7-2 with TRBJ2-5, with 8 bases that match TRBD2. V trimming: 5 bases; J trimming: 2 bases; junction bases outside the gene matches: 13. This CDR3 spans 17 amino acids. The germline CDR1 and CDR2 sequences are SGHTA and FQGNSA. CDR3 sequence (DNA): TGTGCCAGCAGCCCCGGGGTAGCGGGGCATCTACAAGAGACCCAGTACTTC. Its translation is CASSPGVAGHLQETQYF.

The J gene is TRBJ2-1, the V gene TRBV30; 10 bases match TRBD2. The germline V gene encodes CDR1 GTSNPN and CDR2 SVGIG (reference sequence). V was pared by 0 bases and J by 3 bases, with 2 bases of the junction left unmatched. CDR3 length: 15 residues. CDR3 DNA: TGTGCCTGGAGTGTACTAGCGGGGTACTACAATGAGCAGTTCTTC. The encoded protein is CAWSVLAGYYNEQFF.

The chain carries TRBV6-5 and TRBJ2-1; 8 bases line up with TRBD2. The V gene's germline CDR1 is MNHEY and CDR2 SVGAGI. This CDR3 is built from 15 residues. V shed 7 bases, J shed 5 bases, and the junction held 10 bases outside the gene matches. CDR3 bases: TGTGCCAGCACAGGACTAGCACCTAATGACAATGAGCAGTTCTTC. It yields the protein CASTGLAPNDNEQFF.

The genes are TRBV19 and TRBJ2-5; the D gene is possibly TRBD2 (6 bases). Trimming pared 5 bases from V and 5 bases from J, leaving 15 bases between. Germline values: CDR1 LNHDA, CDR2 SQIVND (reference sequence). The CDR3 is 14 residues long. This CDR3 reads CASSRGGVRETQYF. Written as DNA, the CDR3 is TGTGCCAGTAGTCGGGGCGGGGTCCGCGAGACCCAGTACTTC. Using reference TRBV19 and TRBJ2-5 for the parts outside the CDR3, the full variable domain is DGGITQSPKYLFRKEGQNVTLSCEQNLNHDAMYWYRQDPGQGLRLIYYSQIVNDFQKGDIAEGYSVSREKKESFPLTVTSAQKNPTAFYLCASSRGGVRETQYFGPGTRLLVL.

This clone was recorded a few times. The rearrangement joins TRBV21-1 to TRBJ1-2. TRBV21-1 is reported as a pseudogene. The CDR3 has 12 amino acids. CDR3 region: CASSKAGVGYTF. Here the CDR3 DNA reads TGTGCCAGCAGCAAGGCCGGGGTTGGCTACACCTTC.

The V and J genes are TRBV5-6 and TRBJ2-2; D ambiguous. The CDR3 is 15 residues long. CDR1 is SGHDT, CDR2 YYEEEE, per germline. The V and J ends lost 0 bases and 2 bases respectively, with 8 bases between them. The CDR3 loop is CASSLARQNTGELFF. The DNA for the CDR3 is TGTGCCAGCAGCTTGGCGCGACAAAACACCGGGGAGCTGTTTTTT. Full variable domain (rest looked up from reference TRBV5-6 and TRBJ2-2): DAGVTQSPTHLIKTRGQQVTLRCSPKSGHDTVSWYQQALGQGPQFIFQYYEEEERQRGNFPDRFSGHQFPNYSSELNVNALLLGDSALYLCASSLARQNTGELFFGEGSRLTVL.

This chain joins TRBV5-1 and TRBJ1-2; TRBD1 matches 7 bases. CDR1 is SGHRS, CDR2 YFSETQ, per germline. The CDR3 has 15 amino acids. After removal of 4 bases from V and 2 bases from J, the junction contained 8 bases not matched to a gene. The CDR3 nucleotides are TGCGCCAGCAGCCTACGACAGGGAGTCAACTATGGCTACACCTTC. This encodes CASSLRQGVNYGYTF.

This clone was counted once. The chain carries TRBV30 and TRBJ1-6; 7 bases align to TRBD1. Losses at the gene ends were 0 bases for V and 0 bases for J; bases not matched to a gene: 11. The CDR3 has 19 amino acids. Germline assignment: CDR1 GTSNPN and CDR2 SVGIG (reference sequence). The CDR3 protein is CAWSVSRRQGASYNSPLHF. The CDR3 nucleotides are TGTGCCTGGAGTGTTTCCCGCCGACAGGGCGCCTCCTATAATTCACCCCTCCACTTT.

The rearrangement joins TRBV19 to TRBJ1-5; tentatively, D is TRBD1 (6 bases). Germline CDR1 and CDR2: LNHDA and SQIVND (reference sequence). V was shortened by 1 base and J by 6 bases, with 13 bases between the two germline ends. The CDR3 is 15 residues long. DNA for the CDR3: TGTGCCAGTAGTATAGGGCCAGGGGCGGGTCAGCCCCAGCATTTT. Translation: CASSIGPGAGQPQHF.

The genes are TRBV6-1 and TRBJ2-3; D is ambiguous. CDR1 is MNHNS and CDR2 is SASEGT in the germline V gene. The length of the CDR3 is 13 residues. Between the trimmed V and J ends, which lost 4 bases and 3 bases, there was a span of 8 bases. CDR3 sequence reads: CASSALGTDTQYF. For the CDR3, the DNA is TGTGCCAGCAGTGCGCTAGGAACAGATACGCAGTATTTT.

The chain is built from TRBV29-1 and TRBJ1-1, with D perhaps TRBD1 (5 bases). This CDR3 is 12 amino acids long. V dropped 5 bases and J dropped 2 bases, with 9 bases sitting between them. Germline-derived CDR1 and CDR2 are SQVTM and ANQGSEA. The CDR3 nucleotides read TGCAGCGTTCATCAGGGAAACACTGAAGCTTTCTTT. Its translation: CSVHQGNTEAFF.

The chain recombines TRBV6-5 with TRBJ2-3; 9 positions agree with TRBD2. The ends lost 0 bases at V and 4 bases at J; junction bases unmatched: 5. The CDR3 is 16 amino acids. The germline gives CDR1 MNHEY, CDR2 SVGAGI. CDR3 region: CASSYSSGGLSDTQYF. CDR3 bases: TGTGCCAGCAGTTACTCAAGCGGGGGGTTGTCAGATACGCAGTATTTT.

Here the CDR3 reads CASSVVETSPLHF. The CDR3, as DNA: TGTGCCAGCAGCGTAGTAGAAACTTCACCCCTCCACTTT. V gene TRBV9 combines with J gene TRBJ1-6; no firm D call. The germline gives CDR1 SGDLS, CDR2 YYNGEE. Trimming removed 0 bases at V and 9 bases at J, with 7 bases between. The CDR3 covers 13 residues.

This clone was seen a few times. CDR3 sequence: CSVGDGNNSPLHF. CDR3 in DNA: TGCAGCGTCGGGGACGGTAATAATTCACCCCTCCACTTT. The V and J genes are TRBV29-1 and TRBJ1-6, with D possibly being TRBD1 (5 bases). The CDR3 is 13 amino acids. Germline V gene lookup returns CDR1 SQVTM and CDR2 ANQGSEA. Trimming stripped 6 bases from V and 5 bases from J, with 11 bases between.

The V gene is TRBV10-3, the J gene TRBJ2-2, with TRBD2 matching over 7 bases. The CDR3 spans 17 residues. J was trimmed by 1 base and V by 4 bases; bases with no gene match: 9. Germline CDR1 ENHRY, CDR2 SYGVKD. In DNA form, the CDR3 reads TGTGCCATCAGTGGATCTGGGGTAGCGGGGAACACCGGGGAGCTGTTTTTT. It is translated as CAISGSGVAGNTGELFF.

The sample holds a few counts of this clone. The V and J genes are TRBV28 and TRBJ2-7; TRBD2 is a possible D gene (5 bases). V shed 1 base and J shed 2 bases, with 15 bases lying between them. Germline values: CDR1 MDHEN, CDR2 SYDVKM. The CDR3 is made up of 16 amino acids. CDR3 sequence (DNA): TGTGCCAGCAGTTTATTCGGACGGGGAAAGACCTACGAGCAGTACTTC. Translation gives CASSLFGRGKTYEQYF. Looking up the rest from reference TRBV28 and TRBJ2-7 gives the full variable domain: DVKVTQSSRYLVKRTGEKVFLECVQDMDHENMFWYRQDPGLGLRLIYFSYDVKMKEKGDIPEGYSVSREKKERFSLILESASTNQTSMYLCASSLFGRGKTYEQYFGPGTRLTVT.

This rearrangement joins TRBV15 to TRBJ2-7, with D unclear. The CDR3 is made up of 14 amino acids. V was clipped by 4 bases and J by 0 bases, with 10 bases between them. Germline V gene lookup returns CDR1 LNHNV and CDR2 YYDKDF (reference sequence). This chain's CDR3 is CATSKGPGSYEQYF. For the CDR3, the DNA is TGTGCCACCAGCAAAGGACCCGGCTCCTACGAGCAGTACTTC.

The chain carries TRBV28 and TRBJ1-2; D not certain. From germline, CDR1 is MDHEN and CDR2 SYDVKM. The CDR3 has 14 amino acids. V was pared by 2 bases and J by 2 bases, with 9 bases between. The CDR3 nucleotides are TGTGCCAGCAGTTTAGGGGAATTCAACTATGGCTACACCTTC. This translates into CASSLGEFNYGYTF.